This T cell receptor (beta chain) was documented in a study of cytomegalovirus exposure and HLA in healthy donors (dated by TCRdb to the late 2010s). About the investigation overall: According to an earlier analysis of around 600 of the donors, about 179 million T cells yielded 120 million or so unique TCR beta sequences and approximately 300 Gb of sequence data. Along with the approximately 650-subject first cohort, a separate validation cohort of over 90 different subjects was used. Typing coverage differed by locus: A, B, C, DRB1 and DQB1 were typed in about 629-640 donors, DQA1 in about 560, DPA1 in nearly 610, and DPB1 in around 440. HLA typing included class I and class II loci at four-digit resolution. Using immunosequencing, the study profiled T cell repertoires from roughly 650 subjects and related those repertoires to cytomegalovirus serostatus. A later genetic analysis took genome-wide SNP genotypes for about 55% of the 666 donors and used that subset as a discovery cohort. Around 330 gigabases of sequencing data and around 88 million unique TCR sequences made up an early release that covered about 640 HLA-typed donors. On average, over 200,000 unique TCR beta nucleotide sequences were sequenced per donor among some 420 genotyped donors of the cohort, with about 17% of those sequences being non-productive. Rather than using new phenotypic data, the later analysis identified candidate immune exposures from TCR beta sequences and from how often those sequences occurred across donors. Roughly 5 DR-DQ haplotypes were handled as single units for association and clustering, since linkage in the cohort was strong. To decide whether each TCR beta V gene segment behaved as functional or pseudogenic, an earlier analysis of approximately 590 of the donors relied on high-throughput TCR beta sequencing. All discovery cohort repertoires had been generated using a single sequencing platform. To predict cytomegalovirus infection status, the study combined high-throughput TCR immunosequencing, statistical association of individual TCRs with disease status, and machine learning. To study patterns of TCR occurrence, a later analysis re-analyzed previously published TCR beta repertoires from hundreds of donors and added high-resolution HLA genotyping. The study was designed to test whether signatures of past pathogen exposure could be identified by cataloging public T cell receptors. Donor age, sex, ethnicity and CMV serostatus were compiled together with the repertoire data. Of the 300 to 400 genotyped donors, over 70% fell in the genetic ancestry cluster associated with self-reported Caucasian donors. What the study reported, not specific to this receptor: The 87-base-pair reads could not distinguish some IMGT-functional V segments, including TRBV6-2 and TRBV6-3, so those segments were excluded. Specific HLA alleles were associated with 15,000 to 20,000 TCR beta sequences at a false discovery rate of 0.05 in a later analysis. Broadly in line with IMGT annotations, most TCR beta V segments showed up in productive rearrangements about 87% or about 30% of the time in an earlier analysis of several hundred of the donors. In vitro tests confirmed that three of the cytomegalovirus-associated TCR beta chains recognize cytomegalovirus antigens. A later analysis found that TCR association rates varied across HLA loci, with DRB1 alleles showing the most associated TCRs and HLA-C alleles the fewest. The sequencing pipeline was judged likely to have produced a cluster of highly shared sequence variants as a technical artifact. Roughly uniform sequencing depth across donors was assumed in presence/absence analyses, although this assumption may not hold. According to a later genetic analysis, donors in an Asian-associated ancestry cluster had fewer N-insertions in productive TCRs than the roughly 700-donor mean. Cytomegalovirus status was reported to be diagnosed by the classifier with high specificity and sensitivity in both the original and validation cohorts. In a later analysis, HLA-associated TCR beta chains showed more clonal expansion and lower generation probabilities than non-associated chains that were equally common. The authors suggested that the approach could potentially be extended to other disease states and immunological phenotypes. Most TCR sequences were observed very rarely across donors, whereas some public TCRs were present in many individuals. According to a later analysis, most CMV-associated TCR beta chains appeared to be HLA-restricted, and the HLA associations seemed to be driven largely by CMV exposure. Because HLA typing was unavailable for some donors at each locus, only the typed subset was used in association tests. Because counts were too low, seventeen rarely observed V segments, including chromosome 9 orphons, were excluded from the earlier analysis of several hundred of the donors. The study gave a list of around 170 TCR beta chains associated with cytomegalovirus. Correlated functional status among segregating V segments might reflect linkage disequilibrium, but an unknown experimental factor could not be ruled out. Strong co-occurrence of HLA alleles, especially DR and DQ, made assigning TCR associations to individual alleles difficult. An association between a missense DCLRE1C variant and V-gene and J-gene trimming of TCR beta chains was found in a later genetic analysis and replicated in an independent cohort. According to a later analysis, parvovirus B19, influenza, CMV and Epstein-Barr virus appeared linked to several top co-occurrence clusters. The only immune exposure information available for the cohort was CMV serostatus. The cohort was sequenced for TCR beta chains only, and without alpha or paired-chain data the features that could be detected were limited. A further reported finding was that TCR beta sequences accurately predicted the HLA-A and HLA-B alleles for most subjects in the first cohort.

As for this clone: Its binding antigen is unknown. Base-call qualities are not available, and no considerably larger clone is one nucleotide away.

The library was built by means of the immunoSEQ multiplex PCR assay. For the multiplex PCR, a mixture combining 60 forward primers for TCR Vbeta segments and 13 reverse primers for TCR Jbeta segments was used. The CDR3 region of rearranged TCR beta genes was amplified from genomic DNA by a multiplex PCR assay. Amplified TCR beta libraries were sequenced as 87-base-pair reads on the Illumina HiSeq System. On the authors' methods: A later analysis tallied around 80 million unique TCR beta chains across the 610 or so repertoires, and about 12 million of those chains were shared by two or more donors. Raw reads were error-corrected and collapsed into unique sequences with a nearest-neighbor algorithm that merged closely related sequences to remove PCR and sequencing errors. Alignment of CDR3 sequences to IMGT reference sequences was used to assign V, D and J gene segments. For a sequence to be retained, a match of at least six nucleotides to both a V gene segment and a J gene segment was required. A rearrangement counted as productive if the CDR3 had no stop codons and remained in frame with V and J, and every other rearrangement counted as non-productive. CDR3 was defined by IMGT convention, running from the second conserved V-encoded cysteine to the conserved J-encoded phenylalanine. The earlier analysis of about 610 of the donors excluded sequences that lacked an unambiguous match to a single V gene segment. An earlier analysis of under 750 of the donors called V segments functional above 56.7% productive rearrangements and segregating when the between-donor standard deviation exceeded 5%. To diagnose cytomegalovirus status from the catalog of TCR beta chain sequences, a statistical classification framework was built. A later analysis assigned V and J genes by comparing TCR nucleotide sequences with IMGT/GENE-DB human TR gene sequences. The TCRdist pipeline was used in a later analysis to assign CDR3 sequences and most-parsimonious VDJ recombination scenarios. A later analysis defined each TCR beta chain by its CDR3 amino acid sequence plus V-gene family, and excluded reads lacking a unique V-gene family. As a way to deal with suspected cross-contamination and a sequencing artifact, a later analysis dropped hundreds of nucleotide sequences that were highly shared and had low generation probability. A later analysis calculated a clonal expansion index for each public chain from normalized within-repertoire ranks of inferred template counts. In a later analysis, generation probabilities were computed using a VDJ recombination model fitted to out-of-frame rearrangements, and the results were checked against IGoR. A later analysis scored TCR-TCR, TCR-HLA and TCR-CMV co-occurrence with hypergeometric tests, applying a repertoire-size bias correction to TCR pairs. In a later analysis, false discovery rates were estimated by permuting HLA or CMV assignments 20 times. A later analysis grouped co-occurring TCRs with DBSCAN, adding TCRdist sequence similarity when clustering within HLA-allele-positive subsets. Repertoires with fewer than 30,000 or more than 120,000 public chains were left out of co-occurrence clustering, as were four to six repertoires with anomalous nucleotide sharing. Not all clones reach the TCRdb copy of this immuneACCESS table, which keeps in-frame sequences only. Checked studies attribute under half of the gap to unresolved V genes and leave the rest unexplained. V and J calls and clone size are copied from that table; D and trimming were computed from the DNA. This sample gives about 150,000 clones in total; roughly 85% of them show up just once. The ten largest clones add up to approximately 0.66% of the sample.

The cohort consisted of approximately 670 healthy bone marrow donors. At the time of sampling, all cohort members were nominally healthy, though unrecorded immune exposures were likely present. The donor tested CMV seronegative and was one of the 352 seronegative cohort members. Each donor provided a peripheral blood sample, and peripheral blood mononuclear cells were used for TCR beta sequencing. The Qiagen DNeasy Blood Extraction Kit was used to extract genomic DNA from the blood cell samples. V drops 4 bases and J drops 8 bases, leaving 17 bases in between. According to the germline V gene (reference sequence), CDR1 reads GTSNPN and CDR2 reads SVGIG. CDR3 length: 13 amino acids, cysteine to phenylalanine. Only the CDR3 part of the read is kept: 39 bases, read in frame from the first base.

The rearrangement combines TRBV30 with TRBJ1-2; no confident D gene assignment can be made. Material for sequencing was PBMCs. The TCR originated in a male donor in good health and CMV-seronegative. The nucleotide sequence reads as follows: TGTGCCTGGAAAGGCCCAGGTTCTCGCGGCTACACCTTC. The translation is CAWKGPGSRGYTF.